These 20 T cell receptor beta chains originate from one sample sequenced in a study of blood T cells in healthy people across ages. Together with a sample-barcoded 5' primer, a J-beta primer mix was included in a second PCR lasting roughly 6 to 12 cycles. One entry per CDR3 protein results from TCRdb running MiXCR on the 5' RACE reads. This table has approximately 1,700,000 distinct CDR3 sequences, more than 35% appearing once. The sequencing sample was made of blood. The receptors derive from a human donor in good health.

V is TRBV29-1 and J is TRBJ1-1; 7 positions match TRBD1. CDR3 length: 14 residues. After removal of 4 bases from V and 11 bases from J, the junction contained 16 bases not matched to a gene. Germline V gene lookup returns CDR1 SQVTM and CDR2 ANQGSEA. The CDR3 reads CSVGMTGKLGKAFF. CDR3 sequence (DNA): TGCAGCGTTGGGATGACAGGGAAATTAGGAAAGGCTTTCTTT.

This clonotype was picked up a small number of times. This sequence joins TRBV20-1 and TRBJ2-1, with D possibly matching TRBD1 (5 bases). Between the trimmed V and J ends, which lost 1 base and 9 bases, there was a span of 13 bases. CDR3 size: 13 residues. Germline V gene lookup returns CDR1 DFQATT and CDR2 SNEGSKA (reference sequence). The CDR3 region is CSARVRWQGEQFF. The DNA for the CDR3 is TGCAGTGCTAGAGTCAGGTGGCAGGGTGAGCAGTTCTTC.

This chain uses TRBV5-1 with TRBJ1-4; possible D gene TRBD1, 5 bases. Trimming pared 2 bases from V and 7 bases from J, leaving 12 bases between. This CDR3 spans 14 amino acids. Per germline, CDR1 SGHRS and CDR2 YFSETQ. This chain's CDR3 is CASSFGGGSEKLFF. The DNA of the CDR3 is TGCGCCAGCAGCTTCGGTGGGGGGAGTGAAAAACTGTTTTTT.

This clonotype showed up just once. The V gene is TRBV28, the J gene TRBJ2-7, with D unresolved. The CDR3 runs to 14 residues. In germline, CDR1 is MDHEN, CDR2 SYDVKM. The V end lost 3 bases, the J end lost 3 bases, and 12 bases lay between the germline ends. This CDR3 is CASSFVGLHYEQYF. DNA for the CDR3: TGTGCCAGCAGTTTCGTGGGCCTCCACTACGAGCAGTACTTC.

The rearrangement links TRBV12-3 or TRBV12-4 to TRBJ2-3; 7 nucleotides agree with TRBD1. With 2 bases clipped from V and 3 bases from J, the junction kept 8 bases outside the gene matches. There are 16 residues in the CDR3. CDR3 in amino acids: CASSLRVGGQTDTQYF. CDR3 bases: TGTGCCAGCAGTTTAAGGGTAGGGGGACAGACAGATACGCAGTATTTT.

The sample holds a few counts of this clonotype. The chain has TRBV5-1 and TRBJ1-1; a weak D match, TRBD1 (5 bases). V shed 0 bases and J shed 4 bases, with 16 bases lying between them. This CDR3 is built from 16 residues. The V gene's germline CDR1 is SGHRS and CDR2 YFSETQ. CDR3 sequence: CASSLEGQGSTTEAFF. The CDR3 nucleotides read TGCGCCAGCAGCTTGGAAGGGCAGGGTTCGACCACTGAAGCTTTCTTT.

This clonotype has just a few counts. The chain links TRBV11-2 to TRBJ2-3; D gene unclear. V lost 5 bases and J 3 bases, leaving 21 bases between the germline ends. This CDR3 is built from 17 residues. Germline CDR1 is SGHAT and CDR2 is FQNNGV. CDR3 DNA: TGTGCCAGCAGCCCCTGGGTCTCTCTCGCCGAGACAGATACGCAGTATTTT. The encoded protein is CASSPWVSLAETDTQYF.

The V gene is TRBV20-1, the J gene TRBJ2-3; the match to TRBD1 covers 8 bases. The CDR3 has 13 amino acids. The germline CDR1 and CDR2 sequences are DFQATT and SNEGSKA (reference sequence). V was pared by 5 bases and J by 3 bases, with 4 bases of the junction left unmatched. For the CDR3, the DNA is TGCAGTGCTTTGGACAGGGAAACAGATACGCAGTATTTT. Translating gives CSALDRETDTQYF.

V usage is TRBV7-9 and J usage is TRBJ2-3; 11 bases are a match to TRBD2. This CDR3 is built from 15 residues. Germline trimming cut 6 bases from V and 3 bases from J; bases unmatched to any gene: 5. Germline V gene data show CDR1 as SEHNR and CDR2 as FQNEAQ (reference sequence). The CDR3 sequence is CASRATSGTTDTQYF. The CDR3 DNA follows: TGTGCCAGCAGGGCGACTAGCGGGACTACAGATACGCAGTATTTT.

This clonotype was detected only a few times. The V gene is TRBV20-1, the J gene TRBJ1-1; D gene uncertain. V was cut by 6 bases and J by 1 base, with 9 bases left in between. CDR1 DFQATT and CDR2 SNEGSKA come from the germline V gene (reference sequence). The CDR3 has 12 residues. CDR3 DNA sequence: TGCAGTGCGAGACCAGGGAACACTGAAGCTTTCTTT. Protein sequence: CSARPGNTEAFF.

The chain recombines TRBV10-3 with TRBJ1-2; 7 nucleotides line up with TRBD1. The CDR3 covers 15 residues. With 10 bases clipped from V and 6 bases from J, the junction kept 17 bases outside the gene matches. Germline V CDR1 and CDR2: ENHRY, SYGVKD. The DNA of the CDR3 is TGTGCCACCAGAGTACAGGGGACAACAATAGATGGCTACACCTTC. As protein: CATRVQGTTIDGYTF.

In nucleotides, the CDR3 is TGTGCCAGCAGCTCCTTGATCATAGGACAGGCCTACGAGCAGTACTTC. Translation: CASSSLIIGQAYEQYF. V and J are TRBV7-8 and TRBJ2-7; 7 bases match TRBD1. J gave up 2 bases and V 4 bases, and 11 bases lay outside the gene matches. CDR1 is SGHVS and CDR2 is FQNEAQ in the germline V gene. There are 16 residues in the CDR3.

The rearrangement links TRBV6-2 or TRBV6-3 to TRBJ1-5, with D possibly being TRBD1 (6 bases). The V gene's germline CDR1 is MNHEY and CDR2 SVGEGT. The CDR3 totals 14 residues. The V and J ends lost 6 bases and 2 bases respectively, with 11 bases between them. The CDR3 DNA sequence: TGTGCCAGCAGCAAGACAGGAGGCAATCAGCCCCAGCATTTT. This gives the protein CASSKTGGNQPQHF.

Of note for this clonotype: One end of the junction does not line up with germline, which may come from a read error. The V call is TRBV6-2 or TRBV6-3, the J call TRBJ2-1; 8 bases map to TRBD2. Germline V lookup: CDR1 MNHEY, CDR2 SVGEGT. This CDR3 has 15 amino acids. CDR3 sequence (DNA): TGTGTCAGCAACCTCTACGGGGGGGCCTACAATGAGCAGTTCTTC. It encodes CVSNLYGGAYNEQFF.

The V call is TRBV29-1, the J call TRBJ2-7; D is possibly TRBD1 or TRBD2 (5 bases each). The V gene's germline CDR1 is SQVTM and CDR2 ANQGSEA. CDR3 length: 12 amino acids. The ends were cut back, 7 bases at V and 1 base at J, with 11 bases in the middle. Here the CDR3 reads CSARDGSYEQYF. In DNA, the CDR3 is TGCAGCGCCCGGGACGGATCCTACGAGCAGTACTTC.

The CDR3 sequence: CASSQDRVSENYNEQFF. CDR3 nucleotides: TGCGCCAGCAGCCAAGATCGGGTGTCAGAGAATTACAATGAGCAGTTCTTC. V and J are TRBV4-3 and TRBJ2-1; D gene ambiguous. The ends were cut back, 0 bases at V and 4 bases at J, with 16 bases in the middle. Per germline, CDR1 LGHNA and CDR2 YSLEER. The CDR3 has 17 residues.

This clonotype came up once. The chain joins TRBV10-3 to TRBJ1-1; 10 nucleotides align to TRBD1. Germline CDR1 ENHRY, CDR2 SYGVKD. CDR3 size: 15 residues. Trimming at V came to 11 bases and at J to 1 base, leaving 10 bases not matched to a gene. In DNA form, the CDR3 reads TGTGCCGCTGACGACAGGGGGCTGGGGAACACTGAAGCTTTCTTT. Its protein is CAADDRGLGNTEAFF.

This clonotype was picked up a small number of times. This chain connects TRBV6-2 or TRBV6-3 to TRBJ1-5, with a weak D call TRBD1 (5 bases). Trimming removed 6 bases from V and 0 bases from J, with 9 bases in between. The CDR3 is 14 residues long. Germline CDR1 MNHEY, CDR2 SVGEGT. The CDR3 DNA reads as TGTGCCAGCAGGTCGGGGGGTAGCAATCAGCCCCAGCATTTT. This gives the protein CASRSGGSNQPQHF.

The V and J genes are TRBV7-2 and TRBJ2-3, with a tentative D call TRBD2 (5 bases). Looked up from germline, CDR1 is SGHTA and CDR2 is FQGNSA. This CDR3 contains 19 residues. Trimming removed 5 bases at V and 3 bases at J, with 27 bases between. In DNA form, the CDR3 reads TGTGCCAGCAGCCCGAGGGTGGTTAGTCGGGGATTAGGGACAGATACGCAGTATTTT. Its translation is CASSPRVVSRGLGTDTQYF.

The rearrangement uses TRBV4-2 and TRBJ2-7; TRBD2 matches 9 bases. Germline CDR1 LGHNA, CDR2 YNFKEQ. The V gene end was trimmed by 4 bases and the J gene end by 5 bases; junction bases not matched to a gene: 6. The CDR3 is 14 amino acids. The CDR3 protein is CASSPSGDDHEQYF. The CDR3 DNA reads as TGTGCCAGCAGCCCTAGCGGGGACGACCACGAGCAGTACTTC.